The clone carrying this T cell receptor beta chain was seen a few times. Its antigen is currently unknown. The germline gives CDR1 KGHDR, CDR2 SFDVKD. There are 15 residues in the CDR3. Trimming stripped 1 base from V and 3 bases from J, with 10 bases between. Thyroid surgery took place with no prior treatment in any patient. The data are from a study of metastatic and nonmetastatic thyroid tumors. Study-level background: Malignant and benign thyroid patients had repertoires compared in peripheral blood and tumor or nodule tissue. Study outcomes and limitations: In blood and tumor, TCR beta diversity was reportedly significantly higher in malignant thyroid tumors than in benign nodules.

Authors' analysis steps: Differences in CDR3 between clinicopathological groups were drawn on to build a classifier intended to discriminate distant-metastatic papillary thyroid cancer patients. Via MiXCR, TCRdb re-called the PCR reads. The authors' filters were not applied to this entry. This table holds 60,000 or so clones, 4% to 4.5% found once. Specimen: blood. The rearrangement joins TRBV24-1 to TRBJ2-3; D might be TRBD2 (5 bases). This clonotype was sampled from a female donor with papillary thyroid cancer or a benign thyroid nodule (not recorded which). Some clones in this sample may be carry-over from other donors' samples. CDR3 region: CATSDFVSGTDTQYF. The CDR3 DNA reads as TGTGCCACCAGTGATTTTGTTTCGGGGACAGATACGCAGTATTTT.